The 18 T cell receptor beta chains below all came from one sample that was sequenced in a study of blood T cell repertoires in COVID-19. Generated by immunoSEQ multiplex PCR, the TCRdb table keeps only in-frame clones and is missing some. The repertoire holds 150,000 to 200,000 clones, with about 86% as singletons. The sequenced material came from peripheral blood. These receptors were obtained from a woman aged 80 or over with acute or convalescent COVID-19.

The V gene is TRBV6-5, the J gene TRBJ1-5, with a tentative D call TRBD1 (5 bases). Germline CDR1 is MNHEY and CDR2 is SVGAGI. Trimming removed 5 bases from V and 6 bases from J, with 14 bases in between. The CDR3 has 14 amino acids. CDR3 residues: CASSRIRGGQPQHF. The CDR3 region has the DNA TGTGCCAGCAGTAGGATAAGGGGAGGTCAGCCCCAGCATTTT.

The gene calls are TRBV30 and TRBJ1-6, with D perhaps matching TRBD1 (6 bases). This CDR3 is 15 amino acids long. Trimming pared 3 bases from V and 4 bases from J, leaving 13 bases between. Germline CDR1 is GTSNPN and CDR2 is SVGIG (reference sequence). The CDR3 DNA is TGTGCCTGGAGAGGACTAGGGGGTTATAATTCACCCCTCCACTTT. This sequence encodes CAWRGLGGYNSPLHF. Full variable domain (remainder filled in from reference TRBV30 and TRBJ1-6): SQTIHQWPATLVQPVGSPLSLECTVEGTSNPNLYWYRQAAGRGLQLLFYSVGIGQISSEVPQNLSASRPQDRQFILSSKKLLLSDSGFYLCAWRGLGGYNSPLHFGNGTRLTVT.

The chain has TRBV18 and TRBJ1-1; D remains unclear. The CDR3 length is 13 residues. The germline gives CDR1 KGHSH, CDR2 LQKENI. V was trimmed by 2 bases and J by 6 bases, leaving 10 bases between them. The CDR3 nucleotides read TGTGCCAGCTCACCATTCCGAGACTCTGAAGCTTTCTTT. As protein: CASSPFRDSEAFF.

This clone came up once. V and J are TRBV6-1 and TRBJ2-3, with 7 bases matching TRBD1. The V gene's germline CDR1 is MNHNS and CDR2 SASEGT. V dropped 1 base and J dropped 0; count of bases not matched to a gene: 7. This CDR3 is built from 17 residues. The CDR3 DNA is TGTGCCAGCAGTGAAGGACAGGGTCTCTCTAGCACAGATACGCAGTATTTT. It is translated as CASSEGQGLSSTDTQYF.

This chain connects TRBV4-2 to TRBJ2-7, with 12 bases identical to TRBD2. The trim removed 4 bases at V and 5 bases at J, leaving 9 bases unmatched. Germline V gene lookup returns CDR1 LGHNA and CDR2 YNFKEQ. The CDR3 consists of 16 residues. The CDR3 DNA reads as TGTGCCAGCAGCCGTCGGACTAGCGGGGTGGGGAACGAGCAGTACTTC. As protein: CASSRRTSGVGNEQYF.

The genes are TRBV11-2 and TRBJ2-4; TRBD2 matches at 10 bases. CDR1 is SGHAT and CDR2 is FQNNGV in the germline V gene. J gave up 0 bases and V 5 bases, and 4 bases lay outside the gene matches. The CDR3 consists of 16 residues. Written as DNA, the CDR3 is TGTGCCAGCAGCCCCGGACTAGCGGTAGCCAAAAACATTCAGTACTTC. This codes for CASSPGLAVAKNIQYF.

J is TRBJ2-5 and V is TRBV5-6; no clear D gene. The V and J ends lost 0 bases and 0 bases respectively, with 12 bases between them. CDR1 SGHDT and CDR2 YYEEEE come from the germline V gene. This CDR3 is built from 16 residues. Here the CDR3 DNA reads TGTGCCAGCAGCTTGGTTCAGGCAGGCCACCAAGAGACCCAGTACTTC. Amino acids: CASSLVQAGHQETQYF.

This clone has a single count. The chain has TRBV28 and TRBJ1-5; TRBD1 aligns across 8 bases. Germline assignment: CDR1 MDHEN and CDR2 SYDVKM. This CDR3 contains 15 residues. J was trimmed by 3 bases and V by 4 bases; bases with no gene match: 5. The CDR3 region is CASSSGQGNNQPQHF. As DNA, the CDR3 is TGTGCCAGCAGTTCCGGACAGGGCAACAATCAGCCCCAGCATTTT.

The CDR3 loop reads CASSFGPKETQYF. The CDR3 DNA follows: TGTGCCAGCAGTTTTGGGCCGAAAGAGACCCAGTACTTC. The rearrangement joins TRBV12-3 or TRBV12-4 to TRBJ2-5, with D unresolved. Trimming left V 3 bases short and J 3 bases short, with 8 bases between. The CDR3 sequence is 13 residues long.

The gene calls are TRBV29-1 and TRBJ2-1; TRBD1 matches 7 bases. Germline CDR1 and CDR2: SQVTM and ANQGSEA. The junction had 1 base not matched to a gene; V was cut back by 5 bases and J by 0 bases. The CDR3 sequence is 13 residues long. CDR3 in amino acids: CSVRDSSYNEQFF. The CDR3 coding sequence is TGCAGCGTTCGGGACAGCTCCTACAATGAGCAGTTCTTC.

The V and J genes are TRBV27 and TRBJ2-1; possibly TRBD2 for D (5 bases). This CDR3 is built from 13 residues. Trimming stripped 5 bases from V and 6 bases from J, with 11 bases between. Germline assignment: CDR1 MNHEY and CDR2 SMNVEV (reference sequence). CDR3 sequence: CASSPTMGNEQFF. The CDR3 DNA is TGTGCCAGCAGTCCGACTATGGGCAATGAGCAGTTCTTC.

This sequence joins TRBV10-3 and TRBJ2-6; D is possibly TRBD2 (5 bases). Germline CDR1 reads ENHRY; CDR2 reads SYGVKD. V was trimmed by 0 bases and J by 2 bases, leaving 14 bases between them. This CDR3 contains 18 residues. The CDR3 DNA follows: TGTGCCATCAGTGAGTCCTCGGCACGGAGGCCTGGGGCCAACGTCCTGACTTTC. Encoded protein: CAISESSARRPGANVLTF.

The gene calls are TRBV5-1 and TRBJ2-3; the match to TRBD2 covers 10 bases. Germline-derived CDR1 and CDR2 are SGHRS and YFSETQ. CDR3 length: 16 residues. Trimming removed 0 bases from V and 6 bases from J; junction bases left unmatched: 7. As DNA, the CDR3 is TGCGCCAGCAGCTTGGGCTCTAGCGGGAGATCCGATACGCAGTATTTT. The encoded protein is CASSLGSSGRSDTQYF.

The chain recombines TRBV5-4 with TRBJ1-1; weak D call: TRBD1 (6 bases). The CDR3 totals 15 residues. The V end lost 6 bases, the J end lost 5 bases, and 20 bases lay between the germline ends. Germline values: CDR1 SGHNT, CDR2 YYREEE (reference sequence). CDR3 nucleotides: TGTGCCAGCAATGCGGGCGGCAGGGGAATTACTGAAGCTTTCTTT. Encoded protein: CASNAGGRGITEAFF. Full variable domain (outside the CDR3, taken from reference TRBV5-4 and TRBJ1-1): ETGVTQSPTHLIKTRGQQVTLRCSSQSGHNTVSWYQQALGQGPQFIFQYYREEENGRGNFPPRFSGLQFPNYSSELNVNALELDDSALYLCASNAGGRGITEAFFGQGTRLTVV.

This clone was detected a few times. The chain recombines TRBV18 with TRBJ2-1; 9 nucleotides match TRBD2. The CDR3 has 18 residues. With 2 bases clipped from V and 8 bases from J, the junction kept 16 bases outside the gene matches. Per the germline V gene, CDR1 is KGHSH and CDR2 is LQKENI. DNA for the CDR3: TGTGCCAGCTCACCAATCATGAAAGCGGGAGGACTAGTCGATGAGCAGTTCTTC. The encoded protein is CASSPIMKAGGLVDEQFF.

This sequence joins TRBV6-2 or TRBV6-3 and TRBJ1-5; D is unclear. V shed 0 bases and J shed 2 bases, with 5 bases lying between them. CDR1 MNHEY and CDR2 SVGEGT come from the germline V gene. The CDR3 spans 14 residues. The CDR3 is CASSYSGGNQPQHF. The DNA of the CDR3 is TGTGCCAGCAGTTACTCCGGGGGCAATCAGCCCCAGCATTTT.

The chain recombines TRBV7-9 with TRBJ2-7; 15 bases match TRBD2. Trimming at V came to 5 bases and at J to 7 bases, leaving 6 bases not matched to a gene. The germline V gene encodes CDR1 SEHNR and CDR2 FQNEAQ (reference sequence). CDR3 length: 15 amino acids. Here the CDR3 reads CASSTPGLAGGEQYF. CDR3 nucleotide sequence: TGTGCCAGCAGCACCCCGGGACTAGCGGGAGGTGAGCAGTACTTC.

This clone was seen a few times. V usage is TRBV6-5 and J usage is TRBJ1-2; 8 bases are a match to TRBD1. The V segment lost 6 bases and the J segment 7 bases; nucleotides outside the gene matches: 13. CDR3 length: 15 residues. Germline values: CDR1 MNHEY, CDR2 SVGAGI. The CDR3 region has the DNA TGTGCCAGCAGCGTGGCTCCAGGGGGCGAGTTTGGCTACACCTTC. The encoded protein is CASSVAPGGEFGYTF.